The clone carrying this T cell receptor (beta chain) was seen repeatedly, ten times or more. Its target is not known. A single record per CDR3 protein comes from TCRdb applying MiXCR to the PCR reads. Of more than 60,000 distinct CDR3 sequences listed, less than 20% were seen once; the top ten hold approximately 1.5%. The sample originates from a study of molecular identifiers for immune sequencing clone quantification. Findings of the study overall: Clones that had above 20 RNA copies took up over 99% of effector molecules but under 1% in naive cells.

The sequence came from a human donor in good health. Some libraries in this study had Jurkat cell RNA spiked in. Sequencing was done on a sample of naive CD8+ T cells from blood, with Jurkat cell RNA spiked in. Subset given: FACS-sorted CD8+CD4-CCR7+CD45RA+ naive T cells.

The CDR3 sequence: CASSPIPGQERSGNTIYF. The CDR3 DNA follows: TGTGCCAGCAGCCCGATACCGGGACAGGAGCGCTCTGGAAACACCATATATTTT. The gene calls are TRBV5-5 and TRBJ1-3; 8 nucleotides agree with TRBD1. The CDR3 covers 18 residues. With 4 bases clipped from V and 0 bases from J, the junction kept 12 bases outside the gene matches. Per the germline V gene, CDR1 is SGHKS and CDR2 is YYEKEE (reference sequence).